This T cell receptor beta chain was found in a study of blood T cell repertoires in COVID-19. TCRdb's table, derived via immunoSEQ multiplex PCR, lists solely in-frame clones and lacks some. The sample lists over 70,000 clones; approximately 90% were seen once. Germline V gene sequence: CDR1 MDHEN, CDR2 SYDVKM. V was clipped by 5 bases and J by 10 bases, with 12 bases between them. The CDR3 has 13 amino acids. This receptor was identified in a human donor with active COVID-19. The donor label of this sample is uncertain. V gene TRBV28 combines with J gene TRBJ1-6; possibly TRBD1 for D (5 bases). Specimen: peripheral blood. In DNA form, the CDR3 reads TGTGCCAGCAGTGAGTCAAGGGGATCACCCCTCCACTTT. This codes for CASSESRGSPLHF.